The present T cell receptor beta chain was sequenced within a study of blood T cells in healthy people across ages. Study in general: Per every two T cells, about one barcoded beta molecule was captured by template switching. Whole-study results and caveats: It was the long-lived donors that had more naive CD4+ cells and higher diversity than aged donors.

Sample-barcoded 5' priming and a J-beta primer mix drove a second PCR of about 7 to 12 cycles. TCRdb independently ran MiXCR on the 5' RACE reads; one entry per CDR3 protein. The sample lists more than 800,000 distinct CDR3 sequences, over 35% seen once, with approximately 20% in the top ten. This clonotype has a handful of counts. The target antigen is unknown. The CDR3 length is 14 residues. V was trimmed by 6 bases and J by 0 bases, leaving 11 bases between them. Germline lookup yields CDR1 MDHEN and CDR2 SYDVKM. The source material was blood. This chain uses TRBV28 with TRBJ2-5; D may correspond to TRBD1 or TRBD2 (5 bases each). This sequence was found in a woman aged 60 to 75 in good health. The CDR3 protein is CASSGARNQETQYF. Written as DNA, the CDR3 is TGTGCCAGCAGCGGGGCTAGAAACCAAGAGACCCAGTACTTC.